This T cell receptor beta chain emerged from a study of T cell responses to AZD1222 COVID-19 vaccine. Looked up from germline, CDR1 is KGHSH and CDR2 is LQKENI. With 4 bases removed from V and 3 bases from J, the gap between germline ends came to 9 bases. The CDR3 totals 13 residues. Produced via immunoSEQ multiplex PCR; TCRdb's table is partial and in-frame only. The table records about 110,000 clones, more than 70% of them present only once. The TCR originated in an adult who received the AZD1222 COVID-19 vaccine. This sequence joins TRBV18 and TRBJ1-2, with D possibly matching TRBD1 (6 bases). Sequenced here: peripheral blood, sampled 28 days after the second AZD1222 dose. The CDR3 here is CASSLRTDYGYTF. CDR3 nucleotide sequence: TGTGCCAGCTCACTAAGGACAGACTATGGCTACACCTTC.